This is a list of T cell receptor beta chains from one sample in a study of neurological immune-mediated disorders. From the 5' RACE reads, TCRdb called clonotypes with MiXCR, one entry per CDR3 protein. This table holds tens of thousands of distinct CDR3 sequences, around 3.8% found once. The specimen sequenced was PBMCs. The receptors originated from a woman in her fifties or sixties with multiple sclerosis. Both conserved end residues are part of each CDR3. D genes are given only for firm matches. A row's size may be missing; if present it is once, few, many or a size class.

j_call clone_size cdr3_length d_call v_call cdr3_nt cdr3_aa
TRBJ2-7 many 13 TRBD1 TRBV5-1 TGCGCCAGCGGCTCGGGACAGACCTACGAGCAGTACTTC CASGSGQTYEQYF
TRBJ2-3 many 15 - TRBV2 TGTGCCAGCAGGGGAGGTAGCGGAAACACAGATACGCAGTATTTT CASRGGSGNTDTQYF
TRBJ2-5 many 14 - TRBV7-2 TGTGCCAGCAGCCTAGGAGGGACGGTGGGGACCCAGTACTTC CASSLGGTVGTQYF
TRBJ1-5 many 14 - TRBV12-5 TGTGCTAGTGGCAAGGACAGTTATAATCAGCCCCAGCATTTT CASGKDSYNQPQHF
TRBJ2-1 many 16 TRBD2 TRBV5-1 TGCGCCAGCAGCCCACCCCCACCTAGCGGTTACAATGAGCAGTTCTTC CASSPPPPSGYNEQFF
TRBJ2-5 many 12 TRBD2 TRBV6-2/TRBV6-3 TGTGCCAGCAGGGGACTAGCTGAGACCCAGTACTTC CASRGLAETQYF
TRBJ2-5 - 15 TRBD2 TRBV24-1 TGTGCCACCAGGGACCCTAGCGGGAGTGTAGAGACCCAGTACTTC CATRDPSGSVETQYF
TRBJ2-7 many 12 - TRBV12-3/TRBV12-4 TGTGCCAGCAGTTTTAATGGCGACGAGCAGTACTTC CASSFNGDEQYF
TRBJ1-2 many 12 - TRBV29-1 TGCAGCGCCGCGACCCAGGGACATGGCTACACCTTC CSAATQGHGYTF
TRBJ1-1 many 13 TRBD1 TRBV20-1 TGCAGTGCTACGTACTCGCAGGGGGTCGGTGCTTTCTTT CSATYSQGVGAFF
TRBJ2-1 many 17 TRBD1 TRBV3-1 TGTGCCAGCAGCCATCATCCAAAGGGACAGGGGGCTGATGAGCAGTTCTTC CASSHHPKGQGADEQFF
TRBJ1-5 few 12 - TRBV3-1 TGTGCCAGCAGCCAAGGGCCCTTGCCCCAGAATTTT CASSQGPLPQNF
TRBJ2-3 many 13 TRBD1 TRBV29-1 TGCAGCGACCAGGGACAGAACACAGATACGCAGTATTTT CSDQGQNTDTQYF
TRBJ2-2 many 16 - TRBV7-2 TGTGCCAGCACCTCCTTGGGGGGGGGCCCCACCGGGGAGCTGTTTTTT CASTSLGGGPTGELFF
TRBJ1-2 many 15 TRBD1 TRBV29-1 TGCAGCGTTGCCGAGGGACAGGGGGCCCGCTATGGCTACACCTTC CSVAEGQGARYGYTF
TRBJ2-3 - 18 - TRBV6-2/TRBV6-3 TGTGCCAGCAGTTCGCGCCCGTCGAGATCTCCTAGCACAGATACGCAGTATTTT CASSSRPSRSPSTDTQYF
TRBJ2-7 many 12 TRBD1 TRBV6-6 TGTGCCAGCAGTTCTGACAGGGACGAGCAGTACTTC CASSSDRDEQYF
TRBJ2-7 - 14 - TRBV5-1 TGCGCCAGCAGCGGGGTGGCCGGGGACGACGAGCAGTACTTC CASSGVAGDDEQYF
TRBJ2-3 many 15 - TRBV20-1 TGCAGTGCTAGAGATACGGGGTTTTTCACAGATACGCAGTATTTT CSARDTGFFTDTQYF
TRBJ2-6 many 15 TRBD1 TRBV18 TGTGCCAGCTCAGCGGACAGGGCCGGGGCCAACGTCCTGACTTTC CASSADRAGANVLTF
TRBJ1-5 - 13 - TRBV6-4 TGTGCCAACAGTGTGGACAGCAATCAGCCCCAGAATTTT CANSVDSNQPQNF
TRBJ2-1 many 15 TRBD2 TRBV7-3 TGTGCCAGCACGACCGGGACTAGCGGGAGTAATGAGCAGTTCTTC CASTTGTSGSNEQFF
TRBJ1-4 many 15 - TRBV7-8 TGTGCCAGCAGCTTAAGCCCCGCAACTAATGAAAAACTGTTTTTT CASSLSPATNEKLFF
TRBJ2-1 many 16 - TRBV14 TGTGCCAGCAGCCAAGGGAGGGTGTTATTGGATCGTGAGCAGTTCTTC CASSQGRVLLDREQFF
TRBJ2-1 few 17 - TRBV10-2 TGCGCCAGCACCCCCCCATTGGGGGCGGCCTCCTACAATGAGCAGTTCTTC CASTPPLGAASYNEQFF
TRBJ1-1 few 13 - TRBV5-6 TGTGCCAGCCAAATCACAGCGGCTACTGAAGCTTTCTTT CASQITAATEAFF
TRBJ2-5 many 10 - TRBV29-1 TGCAGCACAACGGTGGAGACCCAGTACTTC CSTTVETQYF
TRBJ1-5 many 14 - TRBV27 TGTGCCAGCAGTTTATCAAGGGCAAATCAGCCCCAGCATTTT CASSLSRANQPQHF
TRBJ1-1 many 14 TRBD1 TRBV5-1 TGCGCCAGCGGGACAGGGGCTACGAACACTGAAGCTTTCTTT CASGTGATNTEAFF
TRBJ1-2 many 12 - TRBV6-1 TGTGCCAGCAGTGCGGACAGCTATGGCTACACCTTC CASSADSYGYTF
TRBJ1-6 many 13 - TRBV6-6 TGTGCCAGCAGTCCCTGGGGGGTCTCACCCCTCAACTTT CASSPWGVSPLNF
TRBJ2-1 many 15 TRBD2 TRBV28 TGTGCCAGCAGGTTCGGACTAGCGGGAGTCAATGAGCAGTTCTTC CASRFGLAGVNEQFF
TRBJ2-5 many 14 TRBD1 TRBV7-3 TGTGCCAGCAGCCCTACAGGGGGGATAGTGACCCAGTACTTC CASSPTGGIVTQYF
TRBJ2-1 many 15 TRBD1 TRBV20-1 TGCAGTGCTAGAAGCGCCAGGGGGCTCTACAATGAGCAGTTCTTC CSARSARGLYNEQFF
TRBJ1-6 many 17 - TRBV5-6 TGTGCCAGCAGCTTGTCCCCAGCGGGGTCCTATAATTCACCCCTCAACTTT CASSLSPAGSYNSPLNF
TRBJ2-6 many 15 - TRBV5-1 TGCGCCAGCAGCTTGGATGTGGCTGGGGCCAACGTCCTGACTTTC CASSLDVAGANVLTF
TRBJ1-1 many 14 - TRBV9 TGTGCCAGCAGCGTAGATCCGGAGAACACTGAAGCTTTCTTT CASSVDPENTEAFF
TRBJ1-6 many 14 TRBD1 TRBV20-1 TGCAGTGCTCCCCGGACAGGAGGTGATTCACCCCTCAACTTT CSAPRTGGDSPLNF
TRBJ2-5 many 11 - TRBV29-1 TGCAGCGCCGGGGTGCAAGAGACCCAGTACTTC CSAGVQETQYF
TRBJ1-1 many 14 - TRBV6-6 TGTGCCAGCAGTGGGAATCCGAGGGTGACTGAAGCTTTCTTT CASSGNPRVTEAFF
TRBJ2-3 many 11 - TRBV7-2 TGTGCCAGCAGCGCCTTCGATACGCAGTATTTT CASSAFDTQYF
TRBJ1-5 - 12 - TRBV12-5 TGTGCTAGTGGTTTGTCAAATCAGCCCCAGCATTTT CASGLSNQPQHF